This TCR beta chain was identified during a study of blood T cells in healthy people across ages. In germline, CDR1 is SQVTM, CDR2 ANQGSEA. The length of the CDR3 is 13 residues. The V and J ends lost 0 bases and 5 bases respectively, with 8 bases between them. A sample-barcoded 5' primer and a J-beta primer mix were used in a second PCR of about 7 to 11 cycles. The authors tagged each cDNA molecule using a template-switch adaptor with 12 random nucleotides. TCRdb ran MiXCR on the 5' RACE reads and lists one entry per CDR3 protein. The repertoire holds some 760,000 distinct CDR3 sequences, with around a quarter as singletons. This sample also belongs to another study, concerning T cells of mothers and their children. That work adds: Researchers put all of the extracted RNA into cDNA synthesis, using roughly 1.5 ug per 15 ul.

Material: blood. This rearrangement joins TRBV29-1 to TRBJ2-1; no definite D call. This receptor was taken from a boy between 10 and 17 years old in good health. The CDR3 sequence: CSVEDLLDNEQFF. The CDR3, as DNA: TGCAGCGTTGAAGATCTGTTGGACAATGAGCAGTTCTTC.